These 22 T cell receptor beta chains share one sample of origin, sequenced in a study of OX40 agonist ivuxolimab in advanced cancers. Clones were sequenced by immunoSEQ multiplex PCR, and TCRdb holds only the in-frame ones, with some missing. This sample has roughly 58,000 clones, with 70% to 90% found just once. The sequencing here drew on CD4+ or CD8+ T cells sorted from blood, taken in a trial of the OX40 agonist ivuxolimab. Every receptor here comes from an adult with an advanced solid tumor such as melanoma, head and neck, liver or kidney cancer.

This chain uses TRBV21-1 with TRBJ2-1; the table calls TRBD2, which could not be checked here. TRBV21-1 is described as a pseudogene. The CDR3 is 19 amino acids. The CDR3 coding sequence is TGTGCCAGCAGCACCGTCGGGACTAGCGGTCCGGGGTCCTACAATGAGCAGTTCTTC. Its protein product is CASSTVGTSGPGSYNEQFF.

This clone was detected only once. V is TRBV7-9 and J is TRBJ2-3; 13 bases map to TRBD2. The J segment lost 4 bases and the V segment lost 8 bases, leaving 9 bases of the junction unmatched. The CDR3 length is 16 residues. Per the germline V gene, CDR1 is SEHNR and CDR2 is FQNEAQ (reference sequence). The CDR3: CASALGLAGVSDTQYF. The CDR3 bases are TGTGCCAGCGCCCTAGGACTAGCGGGAGTATCAGATACGCAGTATTTT.

J is TRBJ1-2 and V is TRBV28; 7 bases are a match to TRBD1. CDR1 and CDR2 (germline): MDHEN, SYDVKM. With V trimmed by 3 bases and J by 8 bases, 6 bases remained unmatched. This CDR3 is built from 13 residues. CDR3: CASSLRDSYGYTF. The DNA of the CDR3 is TGTGCCAGCAGTTTGAGGGACAGCTACGGCTACACCTTC.

This chain connects TRBV18 to TRBJ1-1; D gene uncertain. V was trimmed by 5 bases and J by 1 base, leaving 5 bases between them. Germline lookup yields CDR1 KGHSH and CDR2 LQKENI. The CDR3 loop spans 12 amino acids. The CDR3 region is CASSSANTEAFF. The CDR3 DNA reads TGTGCCAGCTCAAGTGCGAACACTGAAGCTTTCTTT.

This rearrangement joins TRBV7-7 to TRBJ2-1; D is uncertain. CDR3 length: 13 residues. Trimming removed 5 bases at V and 5 bases at J, with 10 bases between. The germline V gene encodes CDR1 SSHAT and CDR2 FNYEAQ (reference sequence). CDR3 amino acids: CASSLGPNNEQFF. The CDR3 coding sequence is TGTGCCAGCAGCCTGGGCCCGAACAATGAGCAGTTCTTC.

This clone has a handful of counts. V gene TRBV6-5 combines with J gene TRBJ1-4, with TRBD1 identical over 9 bases. V shed 2 bases and J 7 bases; nucleotides not matched to a gene: 8. Germline V gives CDR1 MNHEY, CDR2 SVGAGI. This CDR3 has 16 residues. CDR3 in DNA: TGTGCCAGCAGTTACCGAACAGGGGGCGCTGGTGAAAAACTGTTTTTT. This translates into CASSYRTGGAGEKLFF.

This clone was counted between two and nine times. V usage is TRBV5-1 and J usage is TRBJ1-4; 7 nucleotides align to TRBD1. Germline CDR1 is SGHRS and CDR2 is YFSETQ. This CDR3 contains 15 residues. Losses at the gene ends were 0 bases for V and 6 bases for J; bases not matched to a gene: 5. The CDR3 region is CASSLETGSHEKLFF. CDR3 DNA: TGCGCCAGCAGCTTGGAGACAGGGTCTCATGAAAAACTGTTTTTT. The full variable domain, rest sourced from reference TRBV5-1 and TRBJ1-4, is KAGVTQTPRYLIKTRGQQVTLSCSPISGHRSVSWYQQTPGQGLQFLFEYFSETQRNKGNFPGRFSGRQFSNSRSEMNVSTLELGDSALYLCASSLETGSHEKLFFGSGTQLSVL.

The genes are TRBV9 and TRBJ1-4, with D possibly being TRBD1 (5 bases). The CDR3 is 15 amino acids. The V gene's germline CDR1 is SGDLS and CDR2 YYNGEE. The V gene lost 4 bases and the J gene lost 3 bases, with 13 bases spanning the gap. The CDR3 is CASSFTGTANEKLFF. CDR3 bases: TGTGCCAGCAGCTTTACCGGGACCGCTAATGAAAAACTGTTTTTT. Based on the CDR3 plus reference TRBV9 and TRBJ1-4, the full variable domain is DSGVTQTPKHLITATGQRVTLRCSPRSGDLSVYWYQQSLDQGLQFLIQYYNGEERAKGNILERFSAQQFPDLHSELNLSSLELGDSALYFCASSFTGTANEKLFFGSGTQLSVL.

The chain employs TRBV5-5 and TRBJ1-1; D call uncertain. CDR1 is SGHKS and CDR2 is YYEKEE in the germline V gene (reference sequence). The CDR3 extends over 13 amino acids. V was cut by 5 bases and J by 3 bases, with 11 bases left in between. The chain's CDR3 is CASSPGQHTEAFF. CDR3 sequence (DNA): TGTGCCAGCAGTCCCGGGCAACACACTGAAGCTTTCTTT.

The chain couples TRBV27 to TRBJ2-1; 7 bases fit TRBD2. The J segment lost 9 bases and the V segment lost 2 bases, leaving 1 base of the junction unmatched. CDR1 and CDR2 from the germline V gene are MNHEY and SMNVEV (reference sequence). CDR3 length: 12 amino acids. For the CDR3, the DNA is TGTGCCAGCAGTTTAGGGGGGGGTGAGCAGTTCTTC. Translated: CASSLGGGEQFF.

In this sample, this clone turned up a few times. The chain is built from TRBV18 and TRBJ2-7; no firm D call. The CDR3 has 15 residues. CDR1 KGHSH and CDR2 LQKENI come from the germline V gene. V was shortened by 2 bases and J by 5 bases, with 16 bases between the two germline ends. The DNA of the CDR3 is TGTGCCAGCTCACCAAGTGGGGTAATCGCCCACGAGCAGTACTTC. This gives the protein CASSPSGVIAHEQYF.

The chain couples TRBV5-6 to TRBJ2-3; perhaps TRBD2 as D (5 bases). The germline V and J ends were trimmed by 5 bases and 0 bases, with 19 bases remaining between them. CDR1 SGHDT and CDR2 YYEEEE come from the germline V gene. CDR3 size: 17 residues. Written as DNA, the CDR3 is TGTGCCAGCAGTTATCGGGGATTTGAACCTAGCACAGATACGCAGTATTTT. Amino acid sequence: CASSYRGFEPSTDTQYF. The entire variable domain, with the rest obtained from reference TRBV5-6 and TRBJ2-3, is as follows: DAGVTQSPTHLIKTRGQQVTLRCSPKSGHDTVSWYQQALGQGPQFIFQYYEEEERQRGNFPDRFSGHQFPNYSSELNVNALLLGDSALYLCASSYRGFEPSTDTQYFGPGTRLTVL.

This clone was detected only once. This rearrangement joins TRBV5-6 to TRBJ2-2; TRBD2 agrees at 10 bases. Germline values: CDR1 SGHDT, CDR2 YYEEEE. The CDR3 spans 18 residues. V lost 4 bases to trimming and J lost 6 bases; unmatched junction nucleotides: 15. The CDR3 protein is CASSVRGVLAGIPGELFF. DNA for the CDR3: TGTGCCAGCAGCGTTAGAGGAGTACTAGCGGGAATCCCCGGGGAGCTGTTTTTT.

The gene calls are TRBV11-3 and TRBJ2-2; possible D gene TRBD1, 6 bases. This CDR3 has 17 amino acids. Germline-derived CDR1 and CDR2 are SGHNT and YENEEA. Trimming took 1 base from V and 5 from J, leaving 17 bases between them. CDR3 amino acids: CASSLAGRPRGTGELFF. CDR3 DNA: TGTGCCAGCAGCTTAGCGGGTCGCCCTAGGGGGACCGGGGAGCTGTTTTTT.

The J gene is TRBJ1-5, the V gene TRBV7-2; TRBD1 might be the D (6 bases). The CDR3 consists of 15 residues. The V and J ends lost 3 bases and 7 bases respectively, with 16 bases between them. CDR1 and CDR2 from the germline V gene are SGHTA and FQGNSA. CDR3 residues: CASSFARGAGQPQHF. CDR3 in DNA: TGTGCCAGCAGCTTCGCTAGGGGGGCGGGCCAGCCCCAGCATTTT.

This clone has more than one count but fewer than ten. The V call is TRBV6-6, the J call TRBJ1-6; 9 bases map to TRBD1. This CDR3 contains 16 residues. V shed 6 bases, J shed 9 bases, and the junction held 12 bases outside the gene matches. From germline, CDR1 is MNHNY and CDR2 SVGAGI (reference sequence). The CDR3 DNA reads TGTGCCAGCAGACGCACAGGGGGCGAGTATGGTTCACCCCTCCACTTT. It translates to CASRRTGGEYGSPLHF.

Written as DNA, the CDR3 is TGTGCCAGCAGCATGCTCCAGGGTGGGGAGCAGTACTTC. This codes for CASSMLQGGEQYF. This rearrangement joins TRBV11-3 to TRBJ2-7, with a possible D match to TRBD1 (5 bases). V lost 5 bases and J lost 7, with 15 bases in between. CDR1 is SGHNT and CDR2 is YENEEA in the germline V gene. CDR3 length: 13 residues.

This clone was seen only once. The chain combines TRBV5-5 with TRBJ2-4, with D perhaps TRBD2 (6 bases). V was cut by 4 bases and J by 1 base, with 21 bases left in between. The germline V gene has CDR1 SGHKS and CDR2 YYEKEE (reference sequence). CDR3 length equals 18 residues. For the CDR3, the DNA is TGTGCCAGCAGCGGCCGGGGAGTAGCGGATTTGGCCAAAAACATTCAGTACTTC. It encodes CASSGRGVADLAKNIQYF.

The chain employs TRBV7-9 and TRBJ1-2; 9 positions agree with TRBD1. CDR1 and CDR2 (germline): SEHNR, FQNEAQ (reference sequence). The CDR3 has 19 amino acids. The V gene end was trimmed by 5 bases and the J gene end by 4 bases; junction bases not matched to a gene: 20. For the CDR3, the DNA is TGTGCCAGCAGCCTCTCCGGGACAGGGAATTTTCGTTACGGCTATGGCTACACCTTC. Translating it yields CASSLSGTGNFRYGYGYTF.

CDR3 region: CASSLGVLTDTQYF. CDR3 sequence (DNA): TGTGCCAGCAGCTTAGGGGTCCTCACAGATACGCAGTATTTT. The chain is built from TRBV7-2 and TRBJ2-3; D is undetermined. This CDR3 is 14 amino acids long. The V gene lost 1 base and the J gene lost 2 bases, with 7 bases spanning the gap. CDR1 and CDR2 (germline): SGHTA, FQGNSA.

The J gene is TRBJ1-4, the V gene TRBV5-5, with TRBD1 matching 10 bases. J lost 4 bases, V lost 4 bases, and 7 bases had no gene match. CDR1 is SGHKS, CDR2 YYEKEE, per germline (reference sequence). CDR3 size: 16 residues. In DNA form, the CDR3 reads TGTGCCAGCAGCCTACCCCGGACAGGGGGTAATGAAAAACTGTTTTTT. Translating it yields CASSLPRTGGNEKLFF.

This chain uses TRBV6-1 with TRBJ2-7; TRBD2 is a possible D gene (6 bases). This CDR3 region has 13 residues. Deletions cut 7 bases from V and 0 bases from J, with 10 bases between. Germline CDR1 is MNHNS and CDR2 is SASEGT. The CDR3 region has the DNA TGTGCCAGCACAGAGCGGGCCTCCTACGAGCAGTACTTC. It encodes CASTERASYEQYF.